The 21 T cell receptor beta chains below come from one sample, sequenced in a study of cytomegalovirus exposure and HLA in healthy donors. 13 Jbeta primers and 60 Vbeta primers were used for the PCR. Some clones are missing from TCRdb's copy, which holds only in-frame ones; the method was immunoSEQ multiplex PCR. Among 60,000 to 70,000 clones, roughly 73% were seen once, and the ten largest hold over 9.5%. The sample was PBMCs. These receptor sequences come from a man aged 35 to 55 in good health and CMV-seronegative.

Regarding this clone: This may arise from a read error, as a much more abundant clone is one base away. The same CDR3 arises from other DNA sequences in this sample as well. The V and J genes are TRBV5-5 and TRBJ2-2, with a weak D call TRBD1 (5 bases). CDR1 and CDR2 (germline): SGHKS, YYEKEE (reference sequence). The CDR3 spans 15 residues. The CDR3 sequence: CASSLVQVDTGELFF. CDR3 DNA: TGCGCCAGCAGCTTGGTACAGGTCGACACCGGGGAGCTGTTTTTT.

V is TRBV4-2 and J is TRBJ2-7; 8 nucleotides line up with TRBD1. This CDR3 has 12 amino acids. CDR1 LGHNA and CDR2 YNFKEQ come from the germline V gene. The V and J ends lost 4 bases and 6 bases, in that order; junction bases with no gene match: 2. CDR3 coding DNA: TGTGCCAGCAGCCCAGGGGGCGGCGAGCAGTACTTC. This gives the protein CASSPGGGEQYF.

This chain connects TRBV5-1 to TRBJ2-7, with TRBD1 matching 7 bases. Germline V lookup: CDR1 SGHRS, CDR2 YFSETQ. CDR3 length: 14 amino acids. The J segment lost 1 base and the V segment lost 1 base, leaving 2 bases of the junction unmatched. CDR3 loop: CASSLWDRSYEQYF. As DNA, the CDR3 is TGCGCCAGCAGCTTGTGGGACAGATCCTACGAGCAGTACTTC.

The CDR3, as DNA: TGCAGCCCCTTCGTCGGGGGGCAAGAAAATTCACCCCTCCACTTT. This gives the protein CSPFVGGQENSPLHF. V gene TRBV29-1 combines with J gene TRBJ1-6, with D tentatively TRBD1 (6 bases). Germline CDR1 and CDR2: SQVTM and ANQGSEA. V lost 8 bases and J lost 7, with 21 bases in between. This CDR3 region has 15 residues.

The CDR3 reads CASSPAGMVGETQYF. The CDR3 coding sequence is TGTGCCAGCAGCCCGGCGGGGATGGTGGGGGAGACCCAGTACTTC. The J gene is TRBJ2-5, the V gene TRBV7-9; maybe TRBD2 (6 bases). The CDR3 consists of 15 residues. The ends were cut back, 5 bases at V and 5 bases at J, with 18 bases in the middle. Germline assignment: CDR1 SEHNR and CDR2 FQNEAQ (reference sequence).

The chain combines TRBV7-9 with TRBJ2-7; tentative D call: TRBD1 (6 bases). CDR3 length: 15 amino acids. Trimming pared 2 bases from V and 3 bases from J, leaving 14 bases between. Per the germline V gene, CDR1 is SEHNR and CDR2 is FQNEAQ (reference sequence). In DNA form, the CDR3 reads TGTGCCAGCAGCTTAAGTTGGGTAGGGGGCTACGAGCAGTACTTC. It encodes CASSLSWVGGYEQYF.

The genes are TRBV6-1 and TRBJ1-2; D is unresolved. The CDR3 runs 13 residues. Germline V gene data show CDR1 as MNHNS and CDR2 as SASEGT. Trimming left V 0 bases short and J 4 bases short, with 6 bases between. This CDR3 is CASSEARGYGYTF. The CDR3 bases are TGTGCCAGCAGTGAAGCGCGCGGCTATGGCTACACCTTC.

J is TRBJ1-1 and V is TRBV18; D not resolved. Germline-derived CDR1 and CDR2 are KGHSH and LQKENI. The CDR3 runs to 13 residues. V was pared by 4 bases and J by 1 base, with 7 bases between. CDR3 loop: CASSQDKNTEAFF. The CDR3 coding sequence is TGTGCCAGCTCACAAGACAAGAACACTGAAGCTTTCTTT.

This clone has at least ten counts. V usage is TRBV7-9 and J usage is TRBJ1-4; 7 positions agree with TRBD1. The CDR3 is made up of 12 amino acids. Looked up from germline, CDR1 is SEHNR and CDR2 is FQNEAQ (reference sequence). Unmatched junction bases numbered 5, after V lost 8 bases and J lost 8 bases. CDR3 sequence: CASHNRGEKLFF. For the CDR3, the DNA is TGTGCCAGCCACAACAGGGGAGAAAAACTGTTTTTT.

The chain recombines TRBV27 with TRBJ2-7; 7 nucleotides match TRBD1. The ends lost 5 bases at V and 7 bases at J; junction bases unmatched: 5. The CDR3 runs to 12 residues. The germline V gene has CDR1 MNHEY and CDR2 SMNVEV (reference sequence). The CDR3 sequence: CASSTDRREQYF. For the CDR3, the DNA is TGTGCCAGCAGTACGGACAGGAGGGAGCAGTACTTC.

CDR3 sequence reads: CASGPTSGEQETQYF. The CDR3 DNA reads as TGTGCCAGCGGACCTACTAGCGGGGAACAAGAGACCCAGTACTTC. V gene TRBV9 combines with J gene TRBJ2-5, with 10 bases matching TRBD2. Germline trimming cut 7 bases from V and 2 bases from J; bases unmatched to any gene: 8. Germline CDR1 is SGDLS and CDR2 is YYNGEE. The CDR3 is made up of 15 amino acids.

This chain joins TRBV4-1 and TRBJ2-2; 11 bases are a match to TRBD2. The V gene end was trimmed by 1 base and the J gene end by 6 bases; junction bases not matched to a gene: 4. The germline V gene has CDR1 MGHRA and CDR2 YSYEKL. CDR3 length: 16 residues. This chain's CDR3 is CASSQVVAGGAGELFF. The DNA for the CDR3 is TGCGCCAGCAGCCAAGTGGTAGCGGGAGGGGCCGGGGAGCTGTTTTTT.

The chain uses TRBV18 and TRBJ2-7; TRBD1 might be the D (6 bases). Trimming removed 1 base from V and 6 bases from J, with 13 bases in between. CDR3 size: 14 residues. Germline CDR1 KGHSH, CDR2 LQKENI. The chain's CDR3 is CASSPLARDIEQYF. Written as DNA, the CDR3 is TGTGCCAGCTCACCACTGGCCCGGGACATCGAGCAGTACTTC. The full variable domain, rest sourced from reference TRBV18 and TRBJ2-7, is NAGVMQNPRHLVRRRGQEARLRCSPMKGHSHVYWYRQLPEEGLKFMVYLQKENIIDESGMPKERFSAEFPKEGPSILRIQQVVRGDSAAYFCASSPLARDIEQYFGPGTRLTVT.

The chain is built from TRBV25-1 and TRBJ2-2, with no clear D. This CDR3 is built from 13 residues. The V gene's germline CDR1 is MGHDK and CDR2 SYGVNS. Trimming took 5 bases from V and 3 from J, leaving 7 bases between them. CDR3 in DNA: TGTGCCAGCAGTCCAACACACACCGGGGAGCTGTTTTTT. It yields the protein CASSPTHTGELFF.

The chain carries TRBV7-9 and TRBJ2-5; a possible D gene is TRBD2 (6 bases). Germline CDR1 SEHNR, CDR2 FQNEAQ (reference sequence). The CDR3 extends over 15 amino acids. The V and J ends lost 0 bases and 2 bases respectively, with 10 bases between them. The CDR3 sequence is CASSLAGGRQETQYF. DNA of the CDR3: TGTGCCAGCAGCTTAGCGGGGGGTCGGCAAGAGACCCAGTACTTC.

This clone was picked up one time. CDR3 bases: TGTGCCATCAGTCCCGGGACTGATTATGGCTACACCTTC. It codes for CAISPGTDYGYTF. The gene calls are TRBV10-3 and TRBJ1-2; TRBD1 might be the D (5 bases). The CDR3 loop spans 13 amino acids. CDR1 and CDR2 from the germline V gene are ENHRY and SYGVKD. With 5 bases removed from V and 5 bases from J, the gap between germline ends came to 12 bases.

This clone showed up just a few times. J is TRBJ1-1 and V is TRBV6-1; D unresolved. Germline CDR1 MNHNS, CDR2 SASEGT. Trimming took off 6 bases at V and 3 bases at J, with 14 bases between the two ends. The CDR3 runs 14 residues. The CDR3 region is CASSPPNSYTEAFF. In DNA form, the CDR3 reads TGTGCCAGCAGCCCCCCAAACAGCTACACTGAAGCTTTCTTT.

V gene TRBV6-5 combines with J gene TRBJ2-7, with 8 bases lining up with TRBD1. The CDR3 is made up of 13 amino acids. Germline values: CDR1 MNHEY, CDR2 SVGAGI. Losses at the gene ends were 9 bases for V and 0 bases for J; bases not matched to a gene: 4. CDR3 sequence (DNA): TGTGCCAGTGGACAGGGTTACTCCTACGAGCAGTACTTC. It specifies CASGQGYSYEQYF.

The chain recombines TRBV10-3 with TRBJ2-5; TRBD2 might be the D (5 bases). The J call could be wrong; TRBJ2-7 is a better fit for the DNA end. This CDR3 spans 15 amino acids. CDR1 and CDR2 (germline): ENHRY, SYGVKD. CDR3 amino acids: CAISRGQEGSYEQYF. CDR3 DNA: TGTGCCATCAGTCGAGGGCAGGAAGGTTCCTACGAGCAGTACTTC.

The chain carries TRBV5-6 and TRBJ1-1, with 7 bases lining up with TRBD1. This CDR3 region has 13 residues. V lost 5 bases, J lost 7 bases, and 8 bases stayed unmatched. Germline V gene data show CDR1 as SGHDT and CDR2 as YYEEEE. The CDR3 protein is CASRYMGQLEAFF. The CDR3 bases are TGTGCCAGCAGGTACATGGGACAGCTTGAAGCTTTCTTT.

The table lists this clone with a few counts. The J gene is TRBJ2-7, the V gene TRBV6-6; no reliable D call. The CDR3 totals 14 residues. Trimming stripped 2 bases from V and 0 bases from J, with 8 bases between. Per the germline V gene, CDR1 is MNHNY and CDR2 is SVGAGI (reference sequence). The CDR3 here is CASSYTSVSYEQYF. The CDR3 coding sequence is TGTGCCAGCAGTTACACCAGCGTCTCCTACGAGCAGTACTTC.